This is a list of T cell receptor beta chains from one sample in a study of CD8 T cells in ankylosing spondylitis. MiXCR, applied by TCRdb to the 5' RACE reads, yields one record per CDR3 protein. The sample lists fewer than 200,000 distinct CDR3 sequences, roughly 18% occurring once. Sequencing input: blood, either unsorted or a sorted T cell fraction (not recorded which). The receptor set was obtained from a male donor between 5 and 29 years old with ankylosing spondylitis or in good health (not recorded which). Both conserved end residues are part of each CDR3. Each record gives: V gene, clone size, J gene, D gene, CDR3 DNA, CDR3 protein. A D gene is named only where the DNA matches it firmly. Size values are once, few and many counts, or a class for expanded clones, and some rows have none.

V: TRBV7-9
size: many
J: TRBJ2-7
D: TRBD2
DNA: TGTGCCAGCAGCCCGTTCGGTGAGGGAGGGTACGAGCAGTACTTC
CDR3: CASSPFGEGGYEQYF

V: TRBV29-1
size: many
J: TRBJ2-3
D: .
DNA: TGCAGCGTTGAACTACCCCGCGGTGCGCAGTATTTT
CDR3: CSVELPRGAQYF

V: TRBV20-1
size: .
J: TRBJ2-3
D: .
DNA: TGCAGTGCGGCGGTGGGTTGGGCAGATACGCAGTATTTT
CDR3: CSAAVGWADTQYF

V: TRBV11-3
size: .
J: TRBJ2-4
D: .
DNA: TGTGCCAGCAGCTCCGGGGACGCCGAAGGATTACTAGCCAAAAACATTCAGTACTTC
CDR3: CASSSGDAEGLLAKNIQYF

V: TRBV10-3
size: many
J: TRBJ2-3
D: .
DNA: TGTGCCATCAGTGAGGGAGCAGATACGCAGTATTTT
CDR3: CAISEGADTQYF

V: TRBV2
size: many
J: TRBJ2-1
D: .
DNA: TGTGCCAGCAGTGAAAGGGGTGGCGGGGAGCAGTTCTTC
CDR3: CASSERGGGEQFF

V: TRBV20-1
size: once
J: TRBJ2-6
D: .
DNA: TGCAGTGCTATGGGGGGGGCCAACGTCCTGACTTTC
CDR3: CSAMGGANVLTF

V: TRBV28
size: many
J: TRBJ1-6
D: TRBD1
DNA: TGTGCCAGCAGTTTATGGCAGGGGGCGCACGTTGGTAATTCACCCCTCCACTTT
CDR3: CASSLWQGAHVGNSPLHF

V: TRBV4-2
size: many
J: TRBJ2-3
D: .
DNA: TGTGCCAGCAGCCAGGGGACGGGACAAACAGATACGCAGTATTTT
CDR3: CASSQGTGQTDTQYF

V: TRBV12-5
size: many
J: TRBJ2-5
D: .
DNA: TGTGCTAGTGCCCGGGCCCAGTACCAAGAGACCCAGTACTTC
CDR3: CASARAQYQETQYF

V: TRBV19
size: many
J: TRBJ1-2
D: .
DNA: TGTGCCAGTAGTATGGGGCGGCGGATAAACTATGGCTACACCTTC
CDR3: CASSMGRRINYGYTF

V: TRBV20-1
size: many
J: TRBJ2-5
D: .
DNA: TGCAGTGCTAGGGAGGGGGGGTCAGAGACCCAGTACTTC
CDR3: CSAREGGSETQYF

V: TRBV15
size: few
J: TRBJ2-7
D: TRBD1
DNA: TGTGCCACCAGCGGAGACAGGGGCCCCTACGAGCAGTACTTC
CDR3: CATSGDRGPYEQYF

V: TRBV10-1
size: many
J: TRBJ2-1
D: .
DNA: TGCGCCAGCAGTGAGTCGCCCTCCTACAATGAGCAGTTCTTC
CDR3: CASSESPSYNEQFF

V: TRBV6-1
size: many
J: TRBJ1-5
D: .
DNA: TGTGCCAGCAGTGATCAAGGGGGTGTAGGAAATCAGCCCCAGCATTTT
CDR3: CASSDQGGVGNQPQHF

V: TRBV11-2
size: many
J: TRBJ2-2
D: .
DNA: TGTGCCAGCAGCCGAGCACTCTTGACTAGTAAATCCGGGGAGCTGTTTTTT
CDR3: CASSRALLTSKSGELFF

V: TRBV19
size: many
J: TRBJ2-2
D: .
DNA: TGTGCCAGTAGTTCAAGGGGCGGCGGGGAGCTGTTTTTT
CDR3: CASSSRGGGELFF

V: TRBV6-5
size: .
J: TRBJ1-2
D: .
DNA: TGTGCCAGCAGTTACTATGGGGAGCCTAACTATGGCTACACCTTC
CDR3: CASSYYGEPNYGYTF

V: TRBV5-6
size: many
J: TRBJ2-1
D: .
DNA: TGTGCCAGCAGCCCGAGCGGCAATGAGCAGTTCTTC
CDR3: CASSPSGNEQFF

V: TRBV11-2
size: many
J: TRBJ2-3
D: .
DNA: TGTGCCAGCAGCTTAGCTTCGACGGGAGATACGAAGTATTTT
CDR3: CASSLASTGDTKYF

V: TRBV11-2
size: .
J: TRBJ2-1
D: .
DNA: TGTGCCAGCAGCTTAGTCCGGGGCTCAGTCGAGCAGTTCTTC
CDR3: CASSLVRGSVEQFF

V: TRBV5-1
size: many
J: TRBJ1-1
D: TRBD1
DNA: TGCGCCAGCAGCTTGGCCATCGGGACAGGGCTGAATGAAGCTTTCTTT
CDR3: CASSLAIGTGLNEAFF

V: TRBV18
size: .
J: TRBJ2-1
D: TRBD1
DNA: TGTGCCAGCTCACGGGACAGGAATGAGCAGTTCTTC
CDR3: CASSRDRNEQFF

V: TRBV20-1
size: .
J: TRBJ2-1
D: .
DNA: TGCAGTGCCCGGGAATACAATGAGCAGTTCTTC
CDR3: CSAREYNEQFF

V: TRBV2
size: .
J: TRBJ2-5
D: TRBD2
DNA: TGTGCCGGGAGCGGGGTTGGGGAAGAGACCCAGTACTTC
CDR3: CAGSGVGEETQYF

V: TRBV7-6
size: many
J: TRBJ2-2
D: .
DNA: TGTGCCAGCAGCTTAAATACGGCCGGGGAGCTGTTTTTT
CDR3: CASSLNTAGELFF

V: TRBV28
size: many
J: TRBJ2-1
D: .
DNA: TGTGCCAGCAGCCGAGGAGGGAGCTCCTACAATGAGCAGTTCTTC
CDR3: CASSRGGSSYNEQFF

V: TRBV16
size: many
J: TRBJ2-1
D: TRBD2
DNA: TGTGCCAGCAGCCGACAACGGTCTGGACTAGCGGACAATGAGCAGTTCTTC
CDR3: CASSRQRSGLADNEQFF